This TCR beta chain was captured by sequencing in a study of quantifying T cell responses using KT2 cells. In the study overall: cDNA was made from DNase-treated RNA using alpha and beta constant primers. Under optimum conditions, T4 ligation efficiency was estimated at more than 8.5%. Regarding the study as a whole: Even the lowest spike-in, about one KT2 cell per 100,000 PBMC, yielded detectable KT2 sequences.

Between the trimmed V and J ends, which lost 2 bases and 5 bases, there was a span of 25 bases. CDR3 length: 20 residues. Per germline, CDR1 MNHEY and CDR2 SVGEGT. Unfractionated PBMC were spiked with known numbers of KT2 clone cells. A range of KT2-to-PBMC ratios was made using fixed PBMC numbers. An oligo carrying a UMI was ligated to the cDNA 3' end. First-round PCR used 3 to 4 cycles and beta primers RC1.1 and RC1.2 covering TRBC1 and TRBC2. Each CDR3 protein gets one entry after TCRdb re-called the UMI-ligation and nested PCR reads with MiXCR. Among tens of thousands of distinct CDR3 sequences listed, 10% to 15% were seen once. This clonotype has only a few counts. The target antigen is unknown.

This receptor was obtained from a human donor. The chain is built from TRBV6-2 or TRBV6-3 and TRBJ1-6; the D is unclear. The material sequenced was PBMCs spiked with cells of the T cell clone KT2. The CDR3 sequence: CASSYTYLQRWRENNSPLHF. For the CDR3, the DNA is TGTGCCAGCAGTTACACGTACTTACAGAGATGGAGAGAAAATAATTCACCCCTCCACTTT.